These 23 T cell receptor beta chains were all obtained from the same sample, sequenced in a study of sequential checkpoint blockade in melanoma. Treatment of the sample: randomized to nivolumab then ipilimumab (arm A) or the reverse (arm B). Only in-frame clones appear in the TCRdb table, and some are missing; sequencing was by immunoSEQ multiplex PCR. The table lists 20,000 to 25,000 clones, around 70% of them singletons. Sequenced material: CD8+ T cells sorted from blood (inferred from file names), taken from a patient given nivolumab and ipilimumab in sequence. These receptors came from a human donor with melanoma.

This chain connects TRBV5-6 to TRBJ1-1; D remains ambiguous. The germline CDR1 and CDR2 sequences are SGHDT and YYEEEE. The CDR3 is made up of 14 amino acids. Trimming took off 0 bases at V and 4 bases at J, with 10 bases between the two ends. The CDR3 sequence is CASSLAGSSTEAFF. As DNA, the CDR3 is TGTGCCAGCAGCTTGGCCGGTAGCAGCACTGAAGCTTTCTTT.

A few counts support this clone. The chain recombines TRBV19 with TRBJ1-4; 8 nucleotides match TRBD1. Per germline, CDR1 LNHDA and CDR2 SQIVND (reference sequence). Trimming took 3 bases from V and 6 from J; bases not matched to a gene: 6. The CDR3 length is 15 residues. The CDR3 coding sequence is TGTGCCAGTAGTATCGGACAGGGAGGATATGAAAAACTGTTTTTT. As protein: CASSIGQGGYEKLFF.

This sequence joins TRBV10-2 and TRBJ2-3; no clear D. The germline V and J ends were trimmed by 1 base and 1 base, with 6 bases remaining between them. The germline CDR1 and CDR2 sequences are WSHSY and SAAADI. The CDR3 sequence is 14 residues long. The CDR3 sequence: CASSELLRTDTQYF. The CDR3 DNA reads TGCGCCAGCAGTGAGTTACTACGCACAGATACGCAGTATTTT.

DNA for the CDR3: TGTGCCAGCAGCCTTACAGGGGGATGGGAGGACTATGGCTACACCTTC. It is translated as CASSLTGGWEDYGYTF. The chain combines TRBV7-8 with TRBJ1-2, with TRBD1 matching 8 bases. V shed 5 bases, J shed 3 bases, and the junction held 11 bases outside the gene matches. Germline CDR1 and CDR2: SGHVS and FQNEAQ. This CDR3 contains 16 residues.

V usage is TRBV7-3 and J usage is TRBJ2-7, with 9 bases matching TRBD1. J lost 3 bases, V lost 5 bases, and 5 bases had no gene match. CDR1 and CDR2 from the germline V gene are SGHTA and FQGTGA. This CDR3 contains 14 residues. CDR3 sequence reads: CASSLGQGNYEQYF. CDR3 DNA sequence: TGTGCCAGCAGCCTCGGACAGGGGAACTACGAGCAGTACTTC.

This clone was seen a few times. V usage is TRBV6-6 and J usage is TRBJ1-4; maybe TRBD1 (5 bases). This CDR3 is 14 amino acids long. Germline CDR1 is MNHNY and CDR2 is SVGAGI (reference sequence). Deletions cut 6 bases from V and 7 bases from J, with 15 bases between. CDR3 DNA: TGTGCCAGCAGATCCCGGGAGGGGCTTGAAAAACTGTTTTTT. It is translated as CASRSREGLEKLFF.

CDR3 protein: CASSLTGQGATELFF. In DNA, the CDR3 is TGTGCCAGCAGCTTAACCGGACAGGGGGCGACGGAGCTGTTTTTT. The gene calls are TRBV7-9 and TRBJ2-2; TRBD1 aligns across 11 bases. V was pared by 2 bases and J by 10 bases, with 6 bases of the junction left unmatched. This CDR3 has 15 residues. Germline lookup yields CDR1 SEHNR and CDR2 FQNEAQ (reference sequence).

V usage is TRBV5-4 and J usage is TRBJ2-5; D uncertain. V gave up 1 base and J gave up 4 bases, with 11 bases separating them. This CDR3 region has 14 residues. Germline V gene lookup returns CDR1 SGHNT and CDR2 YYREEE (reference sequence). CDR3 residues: CASSLSYGRETQYF. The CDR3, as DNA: TGTGCCAGCAGCTTGTCCTACGGTAGAGAGACCCAGTACTTC.

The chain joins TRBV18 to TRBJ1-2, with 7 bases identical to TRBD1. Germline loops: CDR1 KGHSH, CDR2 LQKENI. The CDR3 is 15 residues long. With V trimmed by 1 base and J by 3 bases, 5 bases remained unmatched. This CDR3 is CASSPQGARDYGYTF. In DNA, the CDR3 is TGTGCCAGCTCACCACAGGGGGCGCGGGACTATGGCTACACCTTC.

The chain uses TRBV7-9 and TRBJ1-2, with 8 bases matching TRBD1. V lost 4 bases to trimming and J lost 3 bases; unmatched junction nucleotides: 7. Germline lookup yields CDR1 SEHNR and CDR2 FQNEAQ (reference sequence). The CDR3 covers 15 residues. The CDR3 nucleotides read TGTGCCAGCAGCTCCTCGACAGGGGTCTACTATGGCTACACCTTC. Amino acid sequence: CASSSSTGVYYGYTF.

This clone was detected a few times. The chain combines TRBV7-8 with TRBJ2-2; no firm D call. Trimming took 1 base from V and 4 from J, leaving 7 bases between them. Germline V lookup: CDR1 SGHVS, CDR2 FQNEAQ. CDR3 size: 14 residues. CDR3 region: CASSLVSGTGELFF. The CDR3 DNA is TGTGCCAGCAGCTTAGTATCGGGCACCGGGGAGCTGTTTTTT.

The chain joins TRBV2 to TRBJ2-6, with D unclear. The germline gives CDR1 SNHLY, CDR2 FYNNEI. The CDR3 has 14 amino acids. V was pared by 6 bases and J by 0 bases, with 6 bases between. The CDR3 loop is CASSLGSGANVLTF. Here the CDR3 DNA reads TGTGCCAGCAGCCTAGGCTCTGGGGCCAACGTCCTGACTTTC.

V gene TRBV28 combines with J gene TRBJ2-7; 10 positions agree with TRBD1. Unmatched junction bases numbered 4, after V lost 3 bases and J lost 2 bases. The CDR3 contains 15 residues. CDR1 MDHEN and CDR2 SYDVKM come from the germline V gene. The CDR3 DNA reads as TGTGCCAGCAGTTTCGGGACAGGGGACCCCTACGAGCAGTACGTC. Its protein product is CASSFGTGDPYEQYV.

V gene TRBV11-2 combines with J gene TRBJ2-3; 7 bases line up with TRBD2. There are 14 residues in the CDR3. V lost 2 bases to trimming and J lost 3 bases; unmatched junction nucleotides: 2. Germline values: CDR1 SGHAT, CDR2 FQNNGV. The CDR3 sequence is CASSLRGGTDTQYF. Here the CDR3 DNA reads TGTGCCAGCAGCTTACGGGGAGGGACAGATACGCAGTATTTT.

CDR3 bases: TGCAGCGTTGGAGACTGGGGACAATCCTACGAGCAGTACTTC. Translated, it gives CSVGDWGQSYEQYF. The chain couples TRBV29-1 to TRBJ2-7; perhaps TRBD1 as D (6 bases). CDR3 length: 14 residues. V lost 4 bases to trimming and J lost 1 base, with 14 bases between them. Germline CDR1 reads SQVTM; CDR2 reads ANQGSEA.

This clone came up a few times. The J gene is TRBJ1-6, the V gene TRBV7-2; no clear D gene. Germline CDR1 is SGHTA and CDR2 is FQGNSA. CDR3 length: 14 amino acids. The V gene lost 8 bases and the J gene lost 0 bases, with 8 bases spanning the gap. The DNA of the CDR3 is TGTGCCAGCTCTTTGAGCTCCTATAATTCACCCCTCCACTTT. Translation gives CASSLSSYNSPLHF.

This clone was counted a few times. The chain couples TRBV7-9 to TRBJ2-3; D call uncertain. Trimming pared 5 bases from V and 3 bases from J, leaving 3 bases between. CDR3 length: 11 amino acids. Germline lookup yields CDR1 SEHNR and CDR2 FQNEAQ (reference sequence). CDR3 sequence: CASSLTDTQYF. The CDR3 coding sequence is TGTGCCAGCAGCCTAACAGATACGCAGTATTTT.

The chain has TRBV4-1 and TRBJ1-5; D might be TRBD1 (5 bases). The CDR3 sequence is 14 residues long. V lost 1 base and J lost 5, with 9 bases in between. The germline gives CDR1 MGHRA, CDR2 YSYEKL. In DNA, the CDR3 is TGCGCCAGCAGCCAAGGGGGGGACGATCAGCCCCAGCATTTT. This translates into CASSQGGDDQPQHF.

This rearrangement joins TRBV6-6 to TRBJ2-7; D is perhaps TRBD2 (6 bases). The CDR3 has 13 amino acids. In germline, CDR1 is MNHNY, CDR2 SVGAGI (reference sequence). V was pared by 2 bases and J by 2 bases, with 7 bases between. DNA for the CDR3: TGTGCCAGCAGTTACGCGGGGACCTACGAGCAGTACTTC. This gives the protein CASSYAGTYEQYF.

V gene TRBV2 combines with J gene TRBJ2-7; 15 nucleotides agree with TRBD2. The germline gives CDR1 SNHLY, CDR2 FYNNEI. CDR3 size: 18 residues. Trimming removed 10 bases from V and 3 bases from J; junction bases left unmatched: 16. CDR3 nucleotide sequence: TGTGCCACGGAGGGACTAGCGGGGGGCGACCAGTCGGTCTACGAGCAGTACTTC. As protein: CATEGLAGGDQSVYEQYF.

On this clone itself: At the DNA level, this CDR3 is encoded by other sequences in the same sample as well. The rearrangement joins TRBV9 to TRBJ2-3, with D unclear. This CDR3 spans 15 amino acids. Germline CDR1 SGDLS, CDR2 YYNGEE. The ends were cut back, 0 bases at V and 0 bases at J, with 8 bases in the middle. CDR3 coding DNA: TGTGCCAGCAGCGTAGGAGGCGGTAGCACAGATACGCAGTATTTT. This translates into CASSVGGGSTDTQYF.

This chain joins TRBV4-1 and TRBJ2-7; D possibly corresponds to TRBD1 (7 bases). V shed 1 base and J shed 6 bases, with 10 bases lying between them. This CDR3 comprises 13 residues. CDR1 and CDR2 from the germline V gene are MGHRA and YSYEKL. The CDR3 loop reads CASSQAGGLEQYF. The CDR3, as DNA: TGCGCCAGCAGCCAAGCAGGGGGGCTCGAGCAGTACTTC.

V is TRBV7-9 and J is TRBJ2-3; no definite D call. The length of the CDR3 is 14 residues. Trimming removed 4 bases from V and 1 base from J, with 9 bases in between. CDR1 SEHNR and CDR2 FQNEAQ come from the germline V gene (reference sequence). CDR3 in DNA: TGTGCCAGCAGCTCCCTCCGGGGCACAGATACGCAGTATTTT. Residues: CASSSLRGTDTQYF.